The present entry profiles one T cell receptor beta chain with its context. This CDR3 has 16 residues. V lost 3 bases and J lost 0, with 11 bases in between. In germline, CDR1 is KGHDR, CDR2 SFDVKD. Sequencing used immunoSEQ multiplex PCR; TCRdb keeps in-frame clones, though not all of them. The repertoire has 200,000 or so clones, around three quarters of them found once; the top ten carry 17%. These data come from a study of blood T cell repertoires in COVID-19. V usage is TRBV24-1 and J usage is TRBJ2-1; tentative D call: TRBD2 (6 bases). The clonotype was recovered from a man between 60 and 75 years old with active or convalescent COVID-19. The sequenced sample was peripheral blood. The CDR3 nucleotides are TGTGCCACCAGTGATCCGGGACTTAGCTCCTACAATGAGCAGTTCTTC. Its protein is CATSDPGLSSYNEQFF.